This T cell receptor (beta chain) was captured in a study of OX40 agonist ivuxolimab in advanced cancers. Study overall: A male proportion of 82.7% was recorded, with mean age approximately 57 years and range about 20 to 79. Two patients with cutaneous melanoma and one with hepatocellular carcinoma, three in total, showed partial responses. Study outcomes and limitations: Clonal expansion by week 6 occurred in CD4+ and CD8+ blood T cells (at 0.1 to 3.0 mg/kg).

Assay: immunoSEQ multiplex PCR; the TCRdb copy retains only in-frame clones and omits some. The data show about 40,000 clones, with more than 85% seen just once and roughly 2.3% held by the top ten. CDR3 length: 14 amino acids. V trimming: 2 bases; J trimming: 8 bases; junction bases outside the gene matches: 6. Germline values: CDR1 KGHSH, CDR2 LQKENI. As for this clone: Its antigen is still unknown.

V is TRBV18 and J is TRBJ2-1, with 7 bases identical to TRBD1. This receptor was identified in an adult with an advanced solid tumor such as melanoma, head and neck, liver or kidney cancer. The source material was CD4+ or CD8+ T cells sorted from blood, sampled in a trial of the OX40 agonist ivuxolimab. DNA for the CDR3: TGTGCCAGCTCACCAGGCCAGGGGGTCGATGAGCAGTTCTTC. Amino acid sequence: CASSPGQGVDEQFF.